One and the same sample provided the 10 T cell receptor beta chains below, sequenced in a study of beta chain features in type 1 diabetes. Expressed TCRB transcripts were sequenced after all isolated RNA was converted to cDNA. The repertoire was sequenced with immunoSEQ multiplex PCR; TCRdb's copy has only in-frame clones and lacks some. Of 250,000 or so clones listed, around a quarter are singletons. The sample consisted of central memory CD4+ T cells from blood. These receptors were collected from a man aged 25-45 years in good health.

This clone was detected ten times or more. V gene TRBV30 combines with J gene TRBJ2-2, with 7 bases matching TRBD1. CDR1 is GTSNPN, CDR2 SVGIG, per germline (reference sequence). V gave up 4 bases and J gave up 7 bases; unmatched junction bases: 12. CDR3 length: 15 residues. This CDR3 reads CAWTRDSAASGELFF. CDR3 nucleotide sequence: TGTGCCTGGACCCGGGACAGCGCGGCCAGCGGGGAGCTGTTTTTT.

The chain has TRBV27 and TRBJ2-1; either TRBD1 or TRBD2 may fit D (5 bases each). Germline loops: CDR1 MNHEY, CDR2 SMNVEV (reference sequence). There are 15 residues in the CDR3. V lost 3 bases, J lost 4 bases, and 13 bases lay in between. CDR3 in DNA: TGTGCCAGCAGTTTCGGGACCCCAAGGTACAATGAGCAGTTCTTC. Amino acids: CASSFGTPRYNEQFF.

This sequence joins TRBV7-7 and TRBJ2-3; maybe TRBD2 (5 bases). The V gene's germline CDR1 is SSHAT and CDR2 FNYEAQ (reference sequence). The CDR3 has 14 amino acids. The V gene lost 5 bases and the J gene lost 5 bases, with 14 bases spanning the gap. CDR3 amino acids: CASSPFGEGDTQYF. CDR3 in DNA: TGTGCCAGCAGCCCCTTCGGGGAAGGAGATACGCAGTATTTT. Full variable domain (outside the CDR3, taken from reference TRBV7-7 and TRBJ2-3): GAGVSQSPRYKVTKRGQDVTLRCDPISSHATLYWYQQALGQGPEFLTYFNYEAQPDKSGLPSDRFSAERPEGSISTLTIQRTEQRDSAMYRCASSPFGEGDTQYFGPGTRLTVL.

This rearrangement joins TRBV11-2 to TRBJ2-1; possible D gene TRBD2, 6 bases. The germline gives CDR1 SGHAT, CDR2 FQNNGV. Trimming removed 4 bases at V and 9 bases at J, with 16 bases between. CDR3 size: 14 residues. CDR3 in amino acids: CASSSSRGRGEQFF. In DNA, the CDR3 is TGTGCCAGCAGCTCCTCCCGGGGGAGAGGTGAGCAGTTCTTC. The entire variable domain, with the rest obtained from reference TRBV11-2 and TRBJ2-1, is as follows: EAGVAQSPRYKIIEKRQSVAFWCNPISGHATLYWYQQILGQGPKLLIQFQNNGVVDDSQLPKDRFSAERLKGVDSTLKIQPAKLEDSAVYLCASSSSRGRGEQFFGPGTRLTVL.

This chain links TRBV19 with TRBJ2-5, with D perhaps given as TRBD1 or TRBD2 (5 bases each). Trimming left V 3 bases short and J 3 bases short, with 8 bases between. Germline-derived CDR1 and CDR2 are LNHDA and SQIVND (reference sequence). The CDR3 runs to 13 residues. CDR3 nucleotides: TGTGCCAGTAGTATTGTGGGGGAAGAGACCCAGTACTTC. Its translation is CASSIVGEETQYF.

The chain joins TRBV28 to TRBJ2-3; 8 bases are a match to TRBD1. This CDR3 region has 15 residues. V was clipped by 1 base and J by 4 bases; unmatched bases: 4. Per germline, CDR1 MDHEN and CDR2 SYDVKM. CDR3 nucleotides: TGTGCCAGCAGTTTATCCAAACAGGGGGCAGATACGCAGTATTTT. It encodes CASSLSKQGADTQYF.

This clone turned up a few times. V gene TRBV7-6 combines with J gene TRBJ2-3, with 7 bases matching TRBD1. Losses at the gene ends were 1 base for V and 2 bases for J; bases not matched to a gene: 15. The CDR3 extends over 19 amino acids. The germline CDR1 and CDR2 sequences are SGHVS and FNYEAQ. The CDR3: CASSLGTRTGQGVTDTQYF. DNA for the CDR3: TGTGCCAGCAGCTTAGGCACCCGGACTGGCCAGGGGGTCACAGATACGCAGTATTTT.

This chain links TRBV25-1 with TRBJ1-5; tentatively, D is TRBD1 (6 bases). V shed 3 bases and J shed 6 bases, with 15 bases lying between them. Germline CDR1 reads MGHDK; CDR2 reads SYGVNS. CDR3 length: 15 amino acids. The DNA for the CDR3 is TGTGCCAGCAGTGATTTAGGACAGTCCCGTCAGCCCCAGCATTTT. Its translation is CASSDLGQSRQPQHF.

The DNA of the CDR3 is TGTGCCAGCAGCCCGGAACGGTGGAATTCACCCCTCCACTTT. Its translation is CASSPERWNSPLHF. The J gene is TRBJ1-6, the V gene TRBV5-4; no reliable D call. This CDR3 has 14 residues. Germline V gene data show CDR1 as SGHNT and CDR2 as YYREEE (reference sequence). With 4 bases removed from V and 7 bases from J, the gap between germline ends came to 12 bases.

CDR3 sequence: CASSIRQGDNSPLHF. Written as DNA, the CDR3 is TGTGCCAGCAGTATCCGACAGGGTGACAATTCACCCCTCCACTTT. This chain links TRBV6-5 with TRBJ1-6; 7 nucleotides match TRBD1. CDR3 length: 15 residues. CDR1 is MNHEY, CDR2 SVGAGI, per germline. With V trimmed by 5 bases and J by 7 bases, 8 bases remained unmatched.